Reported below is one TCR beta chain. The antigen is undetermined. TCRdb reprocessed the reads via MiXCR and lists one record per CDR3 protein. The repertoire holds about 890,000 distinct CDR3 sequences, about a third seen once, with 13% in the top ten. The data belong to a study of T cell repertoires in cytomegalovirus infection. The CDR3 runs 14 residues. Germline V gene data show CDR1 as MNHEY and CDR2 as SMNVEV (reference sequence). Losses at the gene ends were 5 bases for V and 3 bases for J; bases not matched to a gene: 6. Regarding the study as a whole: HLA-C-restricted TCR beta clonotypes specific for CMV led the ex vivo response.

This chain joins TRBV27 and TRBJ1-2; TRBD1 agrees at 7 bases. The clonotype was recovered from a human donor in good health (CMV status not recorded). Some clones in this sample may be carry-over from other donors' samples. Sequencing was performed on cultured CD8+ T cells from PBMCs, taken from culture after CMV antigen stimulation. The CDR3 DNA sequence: TGTGCCAGCAGTCTGACAGGGAGCTACTATGGCTACACCTTC. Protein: CASSLTGSYYGYTF.